Listed below are T cell receptor beta chains from one sample, sequenced in a study of T cell changes during pregnancy in multiple sclerosis. Repertoires were generated with immunoSEQ multiplex PCR, while TCRdb's copy carries only in-frame clones and drops some. Among about 41,000 clones listed, about 88% were seen once. The sequencing used CD4+ T cells from peripheral blood mononuclear cells, collected in the first trimester of pregnancy. These receptors originate from a female donor with multiple sclerosis, enrolled in a pregnancy study. Each CDR3 is given with its conserved first and last residue. The order of the fields is V gene, D gene, clone size, J gene, CDR3 DNA, CDR3 protein. A D gene is named only where the DNA matches it firmly. Some rows mark clone size as missing; the rest say once, few, many or name a class of expanded clone.

v_gene: TRBV10-3; d_gene: TRBD2; abundance: NA; j_gene: TRBJ2-3; CDR3nt: TGTGCCATCAGGACTAGCGGGCCAGATACGCAGTATTTT; CDR3aa: CAIRTSGPDTQYF
v_gene: TRBV7-3; d_gene: TRBD2; abundance: NA; j_gene: TRBJ2-1; CDR3nt: TGTGCCAGCAGCAGACCTAGCGGGAGGGAAGACAATGAGCAGTTCTTC; CDR3aa: CASSRPSGREDNEQFF
v_gene: TRBV6-6; d_gene: TRBD1; abundance: NA; j_gene: TRBJ1-5; CDR3nt: TGTGCCAGCAGGCCTCCCACAGGGGGAACTCAGCCCCAGCATTTT; CDR3aa: CASRPPTGGTQPQHF
v_gene: TRBV30; d_gene: TRBD1; abundance: NA; j_gene: TRBJ1-2; CDR3nt: TGTGCCTGGACCCTCGGACAGGGGATAGGCTACACCTTC; CDR3aa: CAWTLGQGIGYTF
v_gene: TRBV7-2; d_gene: TRBD2; abundance: NA; j_gene: TRBJ2-7; CDR3nt: TGTGCCAGCAGCCCGGGGAGTAGCGGGAGGGCCAACGAGCAGTACTTC; CDR3aa: CASSPGSSGRANEQYF
v_gene: TRBV4-2; d_gene: NA; abundance: NA; j_gene: TRBJ2-3; CDR3nt: TGTGCCAGCAGTAAAAGCGGTAACCCCACAGATACGCAGTATTTT; CDR3aa: CASSKSGNPTDTQYF
v_gene: TRBV2; d_gene: NA; abundance: NA; j_gene: TRBJ2-3; CDR3nt: TGTGCCAGCAGTGAACACTACCCCACAGATACGCAGTATTTT; CDR3aa: CASSEHYPTDTQYF
v_gene: TRBV6-5; d_gene: NA; abundance: NA; j_gene: TRBJ2-3; CDR3nt: TGTGCCAGCAGGGTACCGGGAGCGGATACGCAGTATTTT; CDR3aa: CASRVPGADTQYF
v_gene: TRBV9; d_gene: TRBD2; abundance: NA; j_gene: TRBJ2-6; CDR3nt: TGTGCCAGCGGTCCTCTGACTAGCGGGGTGAGCGGGGCCAACGTCCTGACTTTC; CDR3aa: CASGPLTSGVSGANVLTF
v_gene: TRBV19; d_gene: NA; abundance: once; j_gene: TRBJ2-1; CDR3nt: TGTGCCAGTAGTGGGCGAGAAGGCTACAATGAGCAGTTCTTC; CDR3aa: CASSGREGYNEQFF
v_gene: TRBV18; d_gene: TRBD2; abundance: NA; j_gene: TRBJ2-3; CDR3nt: TGTGCCAGCTCCACGAGCGGGAGGGCCAGCACAGATACGCAGTATTTT; CDR3aa: CASSTSGRASTDTQYF
v_gene: TRBV11-2; d_gene: NA; abundance: once; j_gene: TRBJ2-1; CDR3nt: TGTGCCAGCAGCTTAGACCCCCAGGGACTCTCCTACAATGAGCAGTTCTTC; CDR3aa: CASSLDPQGLSYNEQFF
v_gene: TRBV5-4; d_gene: NA; abundance: NA; j_gene: TRBJ2-5; CDR3nt: TGTGCCAGCAGCTCACAGGGTCCCGGGGCCCAAGAGACCCAGTACTTC; CDR3aa: CASSSQGPGAQETQYF
v_gene: TRBV10-1; d_gene: NA; abundance: NA; j_gene: TRBJ1-2; CDR3nt: TGCGCCAGCGGGGCCCGGACCAACTATGGCTACACCTTC; CDR3aa: CASGARTNYGYTF
v_gene: TRBV7-8; d_gene: TRBD2; abundance: NA; j_gene: TRBJ2-1; CDR3nt: TGTGCCAGCAGCAGAGGTGCTAGCGGGATCCCAGGTAGTGAGCAGTTCTTC; CDR3aa: CASSRGASGIPGSEQFF
v_gene: TRBV4-1; d_gene: NA; abundance: NA; j_gene: TRBJ2-3; CDR3nt: TGCGCCAGCAGGGGTTTTAGGACACGCTCGGGAGATACGCAGTATTTT; CDR3aa: CASRGFRTRSGDTQYF
v_gene: TRBV7-2; d_gene: TRBD2; abundance: NA; j_gene: TRBJ2-2; CDR3nt: TGTGCCAGCAGCCAAGGACTAGCGGGCACCGGGGAGCTGTTTTTT; CDR3aa: CASSQGLAGTGELFF
v_gene: TRBV11-3; d_gene: NA; abundance: NA; j_gene: TRBJ2-7; CDR3nt: TGTGCCAGCAGCTCTCAGGGTGGACCCGGGAGTTACGAGCAGTACTTC; CDR3aa: CASSSQGGPGSYEQYF
v_gene: TRBV11-2; d_gene: TRBD2; abundance: NA; j_gene: TRBJ2-2; CDR3nt: TGTGCCAGCAGCTTAGATGAGGTGTGGTTGCTAGCGGAAAACACCGGGGAGCTGTTTTTT; CDR3aa: CASSLDEVWLLAENTGELFF
v_gene: TRBV5-6; d_gene: TRBD1; abundance: NA; j_gene: TRBJ1-3; CDR3nt: TGTGCCAGCAGCTTGGTGACCGGACAGGGGGCCCACCGAGGAAACACCATATATTTT; CDR3aa: CASSLVTGQGAHRGNTIYF
v_gene: TRBV23-1; d_gene: NA; abundance: NA; j_gene: TRBJ1-1; CDR3nt: TGCGCCAGCAGTCAACGGGAGTGGAACAGGAAGAGTGTGAACACTGAAGCTTTCTTT; CDR3aa: CASSQREWNRKSVNTEAFF
v_gene: TRBV11-3; d_gene: NA; abundance: few; j_gene: TRBJ2-5; CDR3nt: TGTGCCAGCAGCCCCCGACAGATCCGAGAGACCCAGTACTTC; CDR3aa: CASSPRQIRETQYF
v_gene: TRBV11-3; d_gene: TRBD2; abundance: NA; j_gene: TRBJ2-2; CDR3nt: TGTGCCAGCAGCTTATCCCTTCCAGGGGGACTAGCGGCCACCGGGGAGCTGTTTTTT; CDR3aa: CASSLSLPGGLAATGELFF
v_gene: TRBV2; d_gene: TRBD2; abundance: NA; j_gene: TRBJ2-5; CDR3nt: TGTGCCAGCAGTGCTAAACTAGCGGGAGGGTTAGAGACCCAGTACTTC; CDR3aa: CASSAKLAGGLETQYF